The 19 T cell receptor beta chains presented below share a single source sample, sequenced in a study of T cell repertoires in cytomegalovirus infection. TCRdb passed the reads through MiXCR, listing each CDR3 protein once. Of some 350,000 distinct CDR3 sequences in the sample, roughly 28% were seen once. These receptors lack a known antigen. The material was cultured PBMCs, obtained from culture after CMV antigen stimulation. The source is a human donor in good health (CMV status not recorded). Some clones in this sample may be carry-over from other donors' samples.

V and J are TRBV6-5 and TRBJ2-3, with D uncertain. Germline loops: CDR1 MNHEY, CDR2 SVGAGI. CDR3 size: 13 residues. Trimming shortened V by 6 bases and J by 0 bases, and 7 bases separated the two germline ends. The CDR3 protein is CASRWPSTDTQYF. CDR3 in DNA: TGTGCCAGCAGGTGGCCCAGCACAGATACGCAGTATTTT.

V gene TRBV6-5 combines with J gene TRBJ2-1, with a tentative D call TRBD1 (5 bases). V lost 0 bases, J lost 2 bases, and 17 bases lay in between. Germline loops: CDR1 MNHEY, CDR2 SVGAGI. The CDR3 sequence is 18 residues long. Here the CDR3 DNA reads TGTGCCAGCAGTTACTCGGGCATTTCAGGGTCTACCTACAATGAGCAGTTCTTC. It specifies CASSYSGISGSTYNEQFF.

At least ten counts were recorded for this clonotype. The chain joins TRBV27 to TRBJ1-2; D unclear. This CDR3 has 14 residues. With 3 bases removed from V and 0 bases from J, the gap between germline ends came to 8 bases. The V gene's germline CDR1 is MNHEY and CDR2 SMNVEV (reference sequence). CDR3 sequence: CASSLTGANYGYTF. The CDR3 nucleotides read TGTGCCAGCAGTTTGACCGGGGCTAACTATGGCTACACCTTC.

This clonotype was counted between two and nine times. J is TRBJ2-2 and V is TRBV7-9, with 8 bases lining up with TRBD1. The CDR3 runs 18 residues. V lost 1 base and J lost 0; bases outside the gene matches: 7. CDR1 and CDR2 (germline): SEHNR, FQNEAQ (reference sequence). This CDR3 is CASSLVSRTGTNTGELFF. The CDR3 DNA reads TGTGCCAGCAGCTTAGTGAGCCGGACAGGGACGAACACCGGGGAGCTGTTTTTT. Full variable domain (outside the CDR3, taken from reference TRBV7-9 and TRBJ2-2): DTGVSQNPRHKITKRGQNVTFRCDPISEHNRLYWYRQTLGQGPEFLTYFQNEAQLEKSRLLSDRFSAERPKGSFSTLEIQRTEQGDSAMYLCASSLVSRTGTNTGELFFGEGSRLTVL.

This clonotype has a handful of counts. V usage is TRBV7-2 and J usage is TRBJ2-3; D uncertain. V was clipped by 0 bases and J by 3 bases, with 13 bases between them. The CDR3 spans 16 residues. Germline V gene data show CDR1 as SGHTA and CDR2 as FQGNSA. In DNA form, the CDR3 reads TGTGCCAGCAGCTTAGCTTCAACGGCTGGGACAGATACGCAGTATTTT. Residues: CASSLASTAGTDTQYF.

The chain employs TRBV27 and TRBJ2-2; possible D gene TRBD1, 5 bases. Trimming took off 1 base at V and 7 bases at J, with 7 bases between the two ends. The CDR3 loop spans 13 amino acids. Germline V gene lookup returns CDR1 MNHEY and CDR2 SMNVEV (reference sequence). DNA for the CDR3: TGTGCCAGCAGTTTATTAGACAGCGGGGAGCTGTTTTTT. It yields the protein CASSLLDSGELFF.

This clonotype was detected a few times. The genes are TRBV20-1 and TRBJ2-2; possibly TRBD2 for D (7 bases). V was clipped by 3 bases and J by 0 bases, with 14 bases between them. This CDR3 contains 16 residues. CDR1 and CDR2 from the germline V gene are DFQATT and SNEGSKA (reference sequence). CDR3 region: CSASGGRGSNTGELFF. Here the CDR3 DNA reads TGCAGTGCTAGTGGGGGGAGGGGGTCGAACACCGGGGAGCTGTTTTTT.

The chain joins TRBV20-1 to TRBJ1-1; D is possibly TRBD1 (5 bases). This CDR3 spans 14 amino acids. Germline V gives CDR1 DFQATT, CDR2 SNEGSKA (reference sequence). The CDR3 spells CNPLWGNLNTEAFF. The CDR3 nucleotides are TGCAACCCCTTATGGGGCAACCTGAACACTGAAGCTTTCTTT.

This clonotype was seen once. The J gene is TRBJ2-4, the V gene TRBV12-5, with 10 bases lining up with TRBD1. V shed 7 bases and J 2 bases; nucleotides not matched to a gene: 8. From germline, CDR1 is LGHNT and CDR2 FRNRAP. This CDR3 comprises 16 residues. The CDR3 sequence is CASAQDRGLSKNIQYF. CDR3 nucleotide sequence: TGTGCTAGTGCCCAGGACAGGGGGTTATCCAAAAACATTCAGTACTTC.

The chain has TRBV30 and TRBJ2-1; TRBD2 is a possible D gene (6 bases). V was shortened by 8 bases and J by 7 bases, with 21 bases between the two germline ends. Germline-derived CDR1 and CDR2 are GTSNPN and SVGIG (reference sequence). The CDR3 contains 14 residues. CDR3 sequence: CAHGKGLPFNEQFF. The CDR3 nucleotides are TGTGCCCATGGCAAGGGACTCCCTTTTAATGAGCAGTTCTTC.

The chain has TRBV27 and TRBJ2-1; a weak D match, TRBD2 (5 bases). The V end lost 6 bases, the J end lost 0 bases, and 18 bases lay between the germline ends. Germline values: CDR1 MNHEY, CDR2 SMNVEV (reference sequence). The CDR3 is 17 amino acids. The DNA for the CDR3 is TGTGCCAGCAGCCCGGCGGGCATCCTGAGCTCCTACAATGAGCAGTTCTTC. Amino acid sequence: CASSPAGILSSYNEQFF.

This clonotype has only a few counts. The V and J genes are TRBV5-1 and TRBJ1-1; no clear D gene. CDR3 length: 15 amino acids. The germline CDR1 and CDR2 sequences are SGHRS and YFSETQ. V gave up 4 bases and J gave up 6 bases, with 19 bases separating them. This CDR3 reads CASSKLDGKSSEAFF. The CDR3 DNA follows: TGCGCCAGCAGCAAGTTGGACGGCAAATCTTCTGAAGCTTTCTTT.

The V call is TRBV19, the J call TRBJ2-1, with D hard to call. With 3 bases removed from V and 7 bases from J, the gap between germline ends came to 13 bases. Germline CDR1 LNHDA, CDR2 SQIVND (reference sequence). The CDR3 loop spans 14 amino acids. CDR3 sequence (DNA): TGTGCCAGTAGTATTCAGCACGGGCTTAATGAGCAGTTCTTC. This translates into CASSIQHGLNEQFF. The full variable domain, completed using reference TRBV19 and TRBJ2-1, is DGGITQSPKYLFRKEGQNVTLSCEQNLNHDAMYWYRQDPGQGLRLIYYSQIVNDFQKGDIAEGYSVSREKKESFPLTVTSAQKNPTAFYLCASSIQHGLNEQFFGPGTRLTVL.

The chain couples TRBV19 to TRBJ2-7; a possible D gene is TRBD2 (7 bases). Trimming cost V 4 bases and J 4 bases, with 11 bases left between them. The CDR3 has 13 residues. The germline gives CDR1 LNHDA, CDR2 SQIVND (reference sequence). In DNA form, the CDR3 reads TGTGCCAGTAGTAAGGGGGGGGATTACGAGCAGTACTTC. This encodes CASSKGGDYEQYF.

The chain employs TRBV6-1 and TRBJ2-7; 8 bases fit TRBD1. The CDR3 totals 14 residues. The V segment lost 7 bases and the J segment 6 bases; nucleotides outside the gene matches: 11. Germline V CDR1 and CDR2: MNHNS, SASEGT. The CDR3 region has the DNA TGTGCCAGCATTACGGGACAGGAGGGTCTCGAGCAGTACTTC. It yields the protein CASITGQEGLEQYF.

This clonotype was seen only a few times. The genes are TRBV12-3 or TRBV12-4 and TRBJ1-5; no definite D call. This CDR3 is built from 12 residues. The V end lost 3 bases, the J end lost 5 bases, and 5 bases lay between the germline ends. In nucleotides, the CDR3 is TGTGCCAGCAGTTTCGAGGATCAGCCCCAGCATTTT. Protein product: CASSFEDQPQHF.

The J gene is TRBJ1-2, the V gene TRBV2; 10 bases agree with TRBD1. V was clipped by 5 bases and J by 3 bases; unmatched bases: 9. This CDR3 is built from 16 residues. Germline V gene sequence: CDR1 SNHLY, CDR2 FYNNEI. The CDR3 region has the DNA TGTGCCAGCAGTTTTACAAGACAGGGGGCAGACTATGGCTACACCTTC. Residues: CASSFTRQGADYGYTF.

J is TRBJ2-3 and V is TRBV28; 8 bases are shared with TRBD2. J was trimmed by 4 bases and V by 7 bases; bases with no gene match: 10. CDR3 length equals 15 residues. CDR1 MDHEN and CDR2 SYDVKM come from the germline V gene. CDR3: CASTYQRGISDTQYF. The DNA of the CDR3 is TGTGCCAGCACCTATCAGCGGGGGATTTCAGATACGCAGTATTTT.

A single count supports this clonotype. The CDR3 region has the DNA TGTGCCAGCAGCTTACCAGGCCCCAGCAATGAGCAGTTCTTC. This codes for CASSLPGPSNEQFF. The chain employs TRBV5-4 and TRBJ2-1; D not resolved. The CDR3 extends over 14 amino acids. Germline assignment: CDR1 SGHNT and CDR2 YYREEE (reference sequence). V was trimmed by 2 bases and J by 6 bases, leaving 12 bases between them. Combining the CDR3 with reference TRBV5-4 and TRBJ2-1 gives the whole variable domain ETGVTQSPTHLIKTRGQQVTLRCSSQSGHNTVSWYQQALGQGPQFIFQYYREEENGRGNFPPRFSGLQFPNYSSELNVNALELDDSALYLCASSLPGPSNEQFFGPGTRLTVL.